A single sample is the source of the 16 T cell receptor beta chains below, sequenced in a study of Ad26.COV2.S vaccination and SARS-CoV-2 variants. Treatment noted: roughly 20 received Ad26.COV2.S at low or high dose, single or two shots; five or six received placebo; per-sample allocation not given. Repertoires come from day 63 after the first vaccine or placebo injection. Generated by immunoSEQ multiplex PCR, the TCRdb table keeps only in-frame clones and is missing some. The sample shows almost 400,000 clones, around nine tenths of them seen only once. Sequencing was performed on peripheral blood, taken in a trial of Ad26.COV2.S vaccine versus placebo. These receptors all come from a person between 18 and 65 years old who received the Ad26.COV2.S COVID-19 vaccine or a placebo.

This chain uses TRBV4-1 with TRBJ2-2, with TRBD1 matching 7 bases. From germline, CDR1 is MGHRA and CDR2 YSYEKL. This CDR3 spans 16 amino acids. The V gene end was trimmed by 3 bases and the J gene end by 8 bases; junction bases not matched to a gene: 12. The CDR3 region has the DNA TGCGCCAGCAGCCACCCCCTTCCACAGGGGATAGGGGAGCTGTTTTTT. Amino acids: CASSHPLPQGIGELFF.

The chain carries TRBV7-2 and TRBJ2-3; tentatively, D is TRBD2 (6 bases). V lost 1 base and J lost 2, with 16 bases in between. Germline loops: CDR1 SGHTA, CDR2 FQGNSA. This CDR3 has 17 amino acids. This chain's CDR3 is CASSLGRVASHTDTQYF. CDR3 sequence (DNA): TGTGCCAGCAGCTTAGGGAGGGTGGCTAGTCACACAGATACGCAGTATTTT.

This CDR3 reads CASSLGTIAGDEQYF. The CDR3 region has the DNA TGTGCCAGCAGCTTGGGGACTATAGCGGGAGACGAGCAGTACTTC. The chain uses TRBV7-9 and TRBJ2-7; 9 nucleotides match TRBD2. CDR1 and CDR2 (germline): SEHNR, FQNEAQ (reference sequence). Trimming took 3 bases from V and 5 from J; bases not matched to a gene: 8. This CDR3 is built from 15 residues.

This rearrangement joins TRBV4-1 to TRBJ1-5; D perhaps matches TRBD1 (5 bases). V was clipped by 0 bases and J by 6 bases, with 12 bases between them. In germline, CDR1 is MGHRA, CDR2 YSYEKL. The CDR3 spans 15 residues. The CDR3 DNA follows: TGCGCCAGCAGCCAAGACGGGGCAGAGTCTCAGCCCCAGCATTTT. It specifies CASSQDGAESQPQHF.

This chain uses TRBV11-2 with TRBJ2-7; weak D call: TRBD2 (5 bases). The V end lost 2 bases, the J end lost 0 bases, and 11 bases lay between the germline ends. CDR1 and CDR2 (germline): SGHAT, FQNNGV. The CDR3 is made up of 15 amino acids. CDR3 DNA: TGTGCCAGCAGCTTAATGGGCGGGCTCTCCTACGAGCAGTACTTC. This gives the protein CASSLMGGLSYEQYF.

The chain links TRBV5-6 to TRBJ1-1; 7 bases map to TRBD1. Unmatched junction bases numbered 5, after V lost 1 base and J lost 5 bases. The CDR3 runs to 14 residues. CDR1 is SGHDT and CDR2 is YYEEEE in the germline V gene. As DNA, the CDR3 is TGTGCCAGCAGCTTGCCTCACAGGGGTACTGAAGCTTTCTTT. This encodes CASSLPHRGTEAFF.

The genes are TRBV30 and TRBJ2-3; D perhaps matches TRBD2 (5 bases). Germline CDR1 is GTSNPN and CDR2 is SVGIG (reference sequence). The length of the CDR3 is 16 residues. Trimming left V 0 bases short and J 0 bases short, with 13 bases between. The CDR3 region has the DNA TGTGCCTGGAGTGTAGTAGCGTCTACTAGCACAGATACGCAGTATTTT. This gives the protein CAWSVVASTSTDTQYF.

The rearrangement links TRBV6-2 or TRBV6-3 to TRBJ1-5; D is unclear. This CDR3 spans 15 amino acids. CDR1 and CDR2 (germline): MNHEY, SVGEGT. Trimming removed 5 bases from V and 2 bases from J, with 13 bases in between. Here the CDR3 DNA reads TGTGCCAGCAGTACACTCTCCACCGGCAATCAGCCCCAGCATTTT. Encoded protein: CASSTLSTGNQPQHF.

The chain couples TRBV10-1 to TRBJ2-1; 13 positions agree with TRBD2. The J segment lost 7 bases and the V segment lost 5 bases, leaving 2 bases of the junction unmatched. From germline, CDR1 is WNHNN and CDR2 SYGVQD (reference sequence). The CDR3 is made up of 14 amino acids. In nucleotides, the CDR3 is TGCGCCAGCAGTACTAGCGGGAGGGGGAATGAGCAGTTCTTC. The encoded protein is CASSTSGRGNEQFF.

The chain carries TRBV27 and TRBJ1-1, with D uncertain. The CDR3 extends over 13 amino acids. V shed 3 bases and J shed 4 bases, with 9 bases lying between them. The germline V gene encodes CDR1 MNHEY and CDR2 SMNVEV (reference sequence). CDR3 bases: TGTGCCAGCAGTTTCACAGCCCGCACTGAAGCTTTCTTT. It yields the protein CASSFTARTEAFF.

The chain carries TRBV5-4 and TRBJ2-7; 15 bases are shared with TRBD2. V shed 3 bases and J 2 bases; nucleotides not matched to a gene: 3. CDR3 length: 16 amino acids. Germline V CDR1 and CDR2: SGHNT, YYREEE (reference sequence). In nucleotides, the CDR3 is TGTGCCAGCAGCTCCGGACTAGCGGGAGGGCCCTACGAGCAGTACTTC. Amino acids: CASSSGLAGGPYEQYF.

J is TRBJ1-1 and V is TRBV30, with unresolved D. The CDR3 loop spans 13 amino acids. Germline V gene lookup returns CDR1 GTSNPN and CDR2 SVGIG (reference sequence). Trimming took 0 bases from V and 8 from J, leaving 13 bases between them. DNA of the CDR3: TGTGCCTGGAGTGTACAGTTACGAAGAGAAGCTTTCTTT. This sequence encodes CAWSVQLRREAFF.

The chain carries TRBV9 and TRBJ2-1, with D unresolved. This CDR3 comprises 16 residues. Per the germline V gene, CDR1 is SGDLS and CDR2 is YYNGEE. Trimming took off 1 base at V and 0 bases at J, with 11 bases between the two ends. CDR3 in amino acids: CASSVSGFSSYNEQFF. CDR3 coding DNA: TGTGCCAGCAGCGTATCCGGGTTCAGCTCCTACAATGAGCAGTTCTTC.

CDR3 sequence (DNA): TGTGCCAGCTCACCAGCTCCGCACGAGCAGTACTTC. Translating it yields CASSPAPHEQYF. This chain joins TRBV18 and TRBJ2-7; D gene unclear. CDR1 is KGHSH, CDR2 LQKENI, per germline. The CDR3 is 12 amino acids. The ends were cut back, 2 bases at V and 5 bases at J, with 7 bases in the middle. The entire variable domain, with the rest obtained from reference TRBV18 and TRBJ2-7, is as follows: NAGVMQNPRHLVRRRGQEARLRCSPMKGHSHVYWYRQLPEEGLKFMVYLQKENIIDESGMPKERFSAEFPKEGPSILRIQQVVRGDSAAYFCASSPAPHEQYFGPGTRLTVT.

The chain recombines TRBV6-5 with TRBJ2-4, with D perhaps matching TRBD2 (6 bases). CDR1 and CDR2 (germline): MNHEY, SVGAGI. Trimming shortened V by 7 bases and J by 7 bases, and 17 bases separated the two germline ends. The CDR3 is made up of 14 amino acids. CDR3 in DNA: TGTGCCAGCATCAGGGAAATAGGGAGGAACATTCAGTACTTC. This translates into CASIREIGRNIQYF.

The rearrangement joins TRBV28 to TRBJ2-7, with 11 bases identical to TRBD2. CDR1 and CDR2 (germline): MDHEN, SYDVKM. The CDR3 spans 15 residues. V gave up 3 bases and J gave up 4 bases; unmatched junction bases: 5. In DNA, the CDR3 is TGTGCCAGCAGTTTGGCGGCTAGCGGGGGGTACGAGCAGTACTTC. This translates into CASSLAASGGYEQYF.